This record concerns one T cell receptor (beta chain) sequence. CDR3 size: 18 residues. Trimming at V came to 3 bases and at J to 0 bases, leaving 8 bases not matched to a gene. Germline CDR1 is LNHDA and CDR2 is SQIVND (reference sequence). These data are taken from a study of blood T cell repertoires in COVID-19. As processed by the authors: Estimates of nucleated cell counts were drawn from the amplification of reference gene primers. Data came from immunoSEQ multiplex PCR; TCRdb stores just in-frame clones and leaves some out. V, J and clone size derive from that table, while D and trimming were established from the DNA sequence. The data hold about 150,000 clones, with 79% observed a single time. One Seattle source followed patients from active infection through their disease course.

The TCR comes from a woman aged 70-85 years with COVID-19, enrolled during active disease. The chain is built from TRBV19 and TRBJ2-5, with 12 bases that match TRBD2. Sample: peripheral blood. The CDR3 DNA reads as TGTGCCAGTAGTATTACTAGCGGGGGGCGCTCTTACCAAGAGACCCAGTACTTC. It encodes CASSITSGGRSYQETQYF.